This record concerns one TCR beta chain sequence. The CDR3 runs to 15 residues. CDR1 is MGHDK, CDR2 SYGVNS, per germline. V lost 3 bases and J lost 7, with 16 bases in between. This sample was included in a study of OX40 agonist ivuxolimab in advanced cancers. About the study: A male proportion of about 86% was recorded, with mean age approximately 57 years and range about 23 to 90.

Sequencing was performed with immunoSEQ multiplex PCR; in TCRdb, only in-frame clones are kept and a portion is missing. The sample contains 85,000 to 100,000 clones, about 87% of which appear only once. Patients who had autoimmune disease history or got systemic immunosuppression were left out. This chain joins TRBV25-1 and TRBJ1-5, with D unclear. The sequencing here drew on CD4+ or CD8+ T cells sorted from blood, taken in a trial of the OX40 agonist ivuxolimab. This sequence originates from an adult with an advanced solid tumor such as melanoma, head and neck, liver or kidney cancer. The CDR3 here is CASSDSSWGGQPQHF. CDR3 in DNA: TGTGCCAGCAGTGACTCCTCCTGGGGAGGCCAGCCCCAGCATTTT.